Following are 2 T cell receptor beta chains from one sample sequenced in a study of lymphopenia after photon versus proton radiotherapy (dated by TCRdb to between 2019 and 2020). The method behind the library was the immunoSEQ multiplex PCR assay. TCRdb holds this immuneACCESS table with in-frame rearrangements only. Some clones are missing; in checked studies, unresolved V genes explain under half, and the rest has no known cause. Counted in this sample were fewer than 25,000 clones; 80% to 95% of them appeared once. The ten largest clones take up roughly 9.6% of the sample. This specimen was peripheral blood, taken from a patient treated with proton-based radiotherapy. These TCRs come from a woman aged 70-85 years with pancreatic cancer. Some clones in this sample may be carry-over from other donors' samples.

In DNA, the CDR3 is TGTGCCAGCAGTTCCCGACTAGCGAGGAACACCGGGGAGCTGTTTTTT. Its translation: CASSSRLARNTGELFF. V gene TRBV27 combines with J gene TRBJ2-2; TRBD2 matches 8 bases. The CDR3 is 16 residues long. V was clipped by 4 bases and J by 1 base; unmatched bases: 5. Germline-derived CDR1 and CDR2 are MNHEY and SMNVEV (reference sequence).

This clone has more than one count but fewer than ten. The genes are TRBV11-1 and TRBJ1-6; 8 bases are a match to TRBD1. The CDR3 contains 14 residues. The V gene's germline CDR1 is SGHAT and CDR2 FQDESV (reference sequence). The V gene end was trimmed by 5 bases and the J gene end by 5 bases; junction bases not matched to a gene: 2. CDR3 in DNA: TGTGCCAGCAGCCGACAGGGGAATAATTCACCCCTCCACTTT. Its translation is CASSRQGNNSPLHF. Full variable domain (remainder filled in from reference TRBV11-1 and TRBJ1-6): EAEVAQSPRYKITEKSQAVAFWCDPISGHATLYWYRQILGQGPELLVQFQDESVVDDSQLPKDRFSAERLKGVDSTLKIQPAELGDSAMYLCASSRQGNNSPLHFGNGTRLTVT.